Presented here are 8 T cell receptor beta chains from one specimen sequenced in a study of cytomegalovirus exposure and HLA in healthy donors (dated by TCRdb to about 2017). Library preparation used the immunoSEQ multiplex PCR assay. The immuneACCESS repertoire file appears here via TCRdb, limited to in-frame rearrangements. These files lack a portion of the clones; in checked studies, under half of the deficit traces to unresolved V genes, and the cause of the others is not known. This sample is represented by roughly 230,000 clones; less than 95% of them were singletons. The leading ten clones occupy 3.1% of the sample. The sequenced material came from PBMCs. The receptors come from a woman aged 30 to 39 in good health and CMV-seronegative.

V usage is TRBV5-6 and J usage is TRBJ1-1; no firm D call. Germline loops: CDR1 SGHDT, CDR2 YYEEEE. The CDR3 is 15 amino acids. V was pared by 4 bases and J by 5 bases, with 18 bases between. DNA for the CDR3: TGTGCCAGCAGCCCGGACGGTAGCATGGGGACTGAAGCTTTCTTT. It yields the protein CASSPDGSMGTEAFF.

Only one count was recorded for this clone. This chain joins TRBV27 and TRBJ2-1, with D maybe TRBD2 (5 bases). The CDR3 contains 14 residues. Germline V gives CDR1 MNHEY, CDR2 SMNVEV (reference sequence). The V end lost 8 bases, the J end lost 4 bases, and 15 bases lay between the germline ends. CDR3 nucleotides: TGTGCCAGCGTTCCGGGGAGCGGATACAATGAGCAGTTCTTC. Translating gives CASVPGSGYNEQFF.

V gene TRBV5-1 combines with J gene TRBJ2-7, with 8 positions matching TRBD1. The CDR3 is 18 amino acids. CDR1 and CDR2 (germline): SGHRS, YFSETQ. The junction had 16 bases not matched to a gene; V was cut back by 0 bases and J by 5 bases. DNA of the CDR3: TGCGCCAGCAGCTTGGGAGGCTTGCCGGGTCAGGGGGCCCACGAGCAGTACTTC. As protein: CASSLGGLPGQGAHEQYF.

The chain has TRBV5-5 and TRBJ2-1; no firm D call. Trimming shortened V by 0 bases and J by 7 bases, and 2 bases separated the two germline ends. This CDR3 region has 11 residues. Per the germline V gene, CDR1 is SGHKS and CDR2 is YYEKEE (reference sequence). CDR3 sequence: CASSLENEQFF. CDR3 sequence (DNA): TGTGCCAGCAGCTTGGAAAATGAGCAGTTCTTC.

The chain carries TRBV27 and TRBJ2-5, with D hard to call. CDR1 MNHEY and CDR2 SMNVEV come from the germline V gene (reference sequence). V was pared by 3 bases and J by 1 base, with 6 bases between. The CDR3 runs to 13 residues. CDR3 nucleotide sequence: TGTGCCAGCAGTTTGGGCCCCCAAGAGACCCAGTACTTC. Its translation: CASSLGPQETQYF.

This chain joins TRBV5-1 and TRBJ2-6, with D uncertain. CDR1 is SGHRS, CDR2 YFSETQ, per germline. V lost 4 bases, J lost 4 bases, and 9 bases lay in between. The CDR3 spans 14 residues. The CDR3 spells CASSPEAGANVLTF. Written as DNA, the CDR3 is TGCGCCAGCAGCCCCGAGGCCGGGGCCAACGTCCTGACTTTC.

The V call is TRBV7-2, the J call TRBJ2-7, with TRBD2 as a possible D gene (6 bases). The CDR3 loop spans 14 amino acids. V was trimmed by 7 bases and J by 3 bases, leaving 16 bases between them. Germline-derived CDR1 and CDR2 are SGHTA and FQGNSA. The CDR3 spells CASNWLGGRYEQYF. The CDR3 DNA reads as TGTGCCAGCAATTGGTTGGGAGGACGCTACGAGCAGTACTTC.

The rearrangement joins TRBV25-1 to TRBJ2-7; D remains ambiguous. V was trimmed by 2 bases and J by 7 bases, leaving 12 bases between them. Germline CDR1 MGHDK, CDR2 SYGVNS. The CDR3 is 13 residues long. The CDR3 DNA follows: TGTGCCAGCAGTGAACAGGCCCTCAGGGAGCAGTACTTC. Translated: CASSEQALREQYF.